The 9 T cell receptor beta chains presented below share a single source sample, sequenced in a study of T cell repertoires in cytomegalovirus infection. In TCRdb, the reads were re-called with MiXCR into one record per CDR3 protein. The table includes around 210,000 distinct CDR3 sequences, under 8.5% detected once. Sequenced sample: PBMCs. These receptors all stem from a human donor in good health (CMV status not recorded). Some clones in this sample may be carry-over from other donors' samples.

This clonotype was seen at least ten times. The rearrangement uses TRBV12-3 or TRBV12-4 and TRBJ1-1; D uncertain. V dropped 7 bases and J dropped 1 base, with 4 bases sitting between them. This CDR3 comprises 11 residues. Written as DNA, the CDR3 is TGTGCCAGCACCCCGAACACTGAAGCTTTCTTT. Protein product: CASTPNTEAFF.

At least ten counts were recorded for this clonotype. This chain uses TRBV10-3 with TRBJ1-1; D possibly corresponds to TRBD1 (5 bases). The V and J ends lost 3 bases and 3 bases respectively, with 8 bases between them. The V gene's germline CDR1 is ENHRY and CDR2 SYGVKD. This CDR3 contains 13 residues. CDR3 loop: CAISDRVDTEAFF. The CDR3 DNA reads TGTGCCATCAGTGACAGGGTAGACACTGAAGCTTTCTTT.

The chain links TRBV7-9 to TRBJ1-2, with no clear D. Germline values: CDR1 SEHNR, CDR2 FQNEAQ (reference sequence). V was pared by 4 bases and J by 7 bases, with 19 bases between. This CDR3 contains 15 residues. Here the CDR3 reads CASSSRRAAEAGYTF. CDR3 DNA: TGTGCCAGCAGCTCCAGACGTGCTGCGGAGGCTGGCTACACCTTC. The whole variable domain, filled in from reference TRBV7-9 and TRBJ1-2, reads DTGVSQNPRHKITKRGQNVTFRCDPISEHNRLYWYRQTLGQGPEFLTYFQNEAQLEKSRLLSDRFSAERPKGSFSTLEIQRTEQGDSAMYLCASSSRRAAEAGYTFGSGTRLTVV.

This clonotype was seen at least ten times. The chain carries TRBV11-1 and TRBJ2-3; D uncertain. The V end was cut by 5 bases, the J end by 8 bases, with 17 bases between. The CDR3 runs to 14 residues. In germline, CDR1 is SGHAT, CDR2 FQDESV (reference sequence). CDR3 DNA sequence: TGTGCCAGCAGCGCAGAGATACGCGATCGTACGCAGTATTTT. Its protein product is CASSAEIRDRTQYF.

This clonotype occurred many times. The gene calls are TRBV7-2 and TRBJ1-6, with 12 bases aligning to TRBD1. V shed 0 bases and J 10 bases; nucleotides not matched to a gene: 1. The CDR3 covers 15 residues. Per germline, CDR1 SGHTA and CDR2 FQGNSA. For the CDR3, the DNA is TGTGCCAGCAGCTTAGCAGGGACAGGGGGCTCACCCCTCCACTTT. Translation gives CASSLAGTGGSPLHF.

The gene calls are TRBV20-1 and TRBJ2-2, with D possibly being TRBD2 (6 bases). Germline V gene sequence: CDR1 DFQATT, CDR2 SNEGSKA (reference sequence). CDR3 size: 14 residues. Trimming took 3 bases from V and 2 from J, leaving 10 bases between them. CDR3 sequence reads: CSARGRGNTGELFF. CDR3 coding DNA: TGCAGTGCTAGGGGGCGGGGCAACACCGGGGAGCTGTTTTTT.

This clonotype was counted a few times. DNA of the CDR3: TGTGCCTGGAGCTATCCTCTCAGGTCACCCCTCCACTTT. It encodes CAWSYPLRSPLHF. This chain links TRBV30 with TRBJ1-6; D call uncertain. The V and J ends lost 3 bases and 10 bases respectively, with 13 bases between them. CDR3 length equals 13 residues. Looked up from germline, CDR1 is GTSNPN and CDR2 is SVGIG (reference sequence).

This clonotype was recorded at least ten times. V usage is TRBV6-2 or TRBV6-3 and J usage is TRBJ2-7; 12 nucleotides match TRBD2. This CDR3 region has 15 residues. The germline V gene encodes CDR1 MNHEY and CDR2 SVGEGT. V shed 7 bases, J shed 4 bases, and the junction held 8 bases outside the gene matches. Here the CDR3 reads CASTTRLAGVYEQYF. In DNA form, the CDR3 reads TGTGCCAGCACTACAAGACTAGCGGGGGTATACGAGCAGTACTTC.

This clonotype was counted at least ten times. V is TRBV14 and J is TRBJ2-2; no clear D. The CDR3 covers 13 residues. Germline values: CDR1 SGHDN, CDR2 FVKESK. The V end was cut by 4 bases, the J end by 5 bases, with 8 bases between. The DNA of the CDR3 is TGTGCCAGCAGCCCTTATACGACCGGGGAGCTGTTTTTT. This codes for CASSPYTTGELFF.